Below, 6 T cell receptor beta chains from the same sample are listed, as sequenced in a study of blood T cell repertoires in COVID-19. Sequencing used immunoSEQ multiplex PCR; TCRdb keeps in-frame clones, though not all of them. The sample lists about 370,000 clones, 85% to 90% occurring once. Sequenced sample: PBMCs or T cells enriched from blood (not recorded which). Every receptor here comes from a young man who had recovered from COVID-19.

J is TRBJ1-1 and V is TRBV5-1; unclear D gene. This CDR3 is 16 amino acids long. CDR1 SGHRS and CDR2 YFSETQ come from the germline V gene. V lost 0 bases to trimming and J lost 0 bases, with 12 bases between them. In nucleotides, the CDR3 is TGCGCCAGCAGCTTGGGGCTAGCCAGCATGAACACTGAAGCTTTCTTT. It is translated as CASSLGLASMNTEAFF. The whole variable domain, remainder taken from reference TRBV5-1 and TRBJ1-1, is KAGVTQTPRYLIKTRGQQVTLSCSPISGHRSVSWYQQTPGQGLQFLFEYFSETQRNKGNFPGRFSGRQFSNSRSEMNVSTLELGDSALYLCASSLGLASMNTEAFFGQGTRLTVV.

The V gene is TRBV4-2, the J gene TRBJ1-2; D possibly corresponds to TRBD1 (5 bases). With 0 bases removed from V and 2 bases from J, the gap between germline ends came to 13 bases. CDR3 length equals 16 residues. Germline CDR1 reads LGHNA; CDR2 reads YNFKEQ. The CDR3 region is CASSQELQGSNYGYTF. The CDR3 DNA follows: TGTGCCAGCAGCCAAGAATTGCAGGGCTCCAACTATGGCTACACCTTC.

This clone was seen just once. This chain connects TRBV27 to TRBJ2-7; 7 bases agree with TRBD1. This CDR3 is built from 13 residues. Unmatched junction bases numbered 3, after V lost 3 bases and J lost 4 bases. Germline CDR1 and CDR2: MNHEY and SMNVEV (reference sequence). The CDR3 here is CASSFGRGYEQYF. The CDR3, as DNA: TGTGCCAGCAGTTTCGGCAGGGGGTACGAGCAGTACTTC.

CDR3 sequence (DNA): TGTGCCAGCAGCGTAGGCGGGACAGCCTTCTACGAGCAGTACTTC. As protein: CASSVGGTAFYEQYF. The chain recombines TRBV9 with TRBJ2-7; D is possibly TRBD1 (7 bases). The CDR3 spans 15 residues. V lost 0 bases and J 3 bases, leaving 13 bases between the germline ends. Germline-derived CDR1 and CDR2 are SGDLS and YYNGEE. The complete variable domain, with remaining parts taken from reference TRBV9 and TRBJ2-7, reads DSGVTQTPKHLITATGQRVTLRCSPRSGDLSVYWYQQSLDQGLQFLIQYYNGEERAKGNILERFSAQQFPDLHSELNLSSLELGDSALYFCASSVGGTAFYEQYFGPGTRLTVT.

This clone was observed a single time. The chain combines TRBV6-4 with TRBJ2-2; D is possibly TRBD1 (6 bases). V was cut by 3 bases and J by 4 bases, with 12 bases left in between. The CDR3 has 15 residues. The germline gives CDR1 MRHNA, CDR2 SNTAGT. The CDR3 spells CASSEQGLSTGELFF. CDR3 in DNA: TGTGCCAGCAGTGAACAGGGTTTGAGCACCGGGGAGCTGTTTTTT.

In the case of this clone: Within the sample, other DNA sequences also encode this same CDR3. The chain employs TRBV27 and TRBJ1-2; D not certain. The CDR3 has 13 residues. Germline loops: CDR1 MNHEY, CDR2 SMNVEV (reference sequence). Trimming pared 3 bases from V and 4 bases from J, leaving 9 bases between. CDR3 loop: CASSFEGAYGYTF. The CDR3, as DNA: TGTGCCAGCAGTTTCGAGGGTGCCTATGGCTACACCTTC.